This TCR beta chain comes out of a study of T cell changes during pregnancy in multiple sclerosis. A note on this clone: Germline and junction disagree at one end, which may indicate a read error.

Assay used: immunoSEQ multiplex PCR; TCRdb lists only in-frame clones, some missing. The data hold 70,000 to 95,000 clones, with 85% to 95% observed a single time. Germline V gene data show CDR1 as MDHEN and CDR2 as SYDVKM. The CDR3 contains 14 residues. The rearrangement uses TRBV28 and TRBJ1-2; maybe TRBD1 (5 bases). Sequences were derived from peripheral blood, sampled in the second trimester of pregnancy. The receptor comes from a female donor in good health, enrolled as a control in a pregnancy study. CDR3 DNA: TGTGCCAGCAGTCAATGGCGGGGGGACTACGGCTACACCTTC. Protein sequence: CASSQWRGDYGYTF.